A single sample gave rise to the 29 T cell receptor beta chains below, sequenced in a study of beta chain features in type 1 diabetes. Expressed TCRB transcripts got sequenced, as all isolated RNA was reverse transcribed. The repertoire was sequenced with immunoSEQ multiplex PCR; TCRdb's copy has only in-frame clones and lacks some. Of around 240,000 clones detected, over 8.5% appear once; the ten largest clones hold around 0.031%. The material sequenced was naive CD4+ T cells from blood. The receptor set was obtained from a woman under 30 in good health.

The CDR3 sequence: CASSRGQGRYEQYF. CDR3 DNA sequence: TGTGCCAGCAGCCGGGGACAGGGGAGATACGAGCAGTACTTC. The chain joins TRBV5-4 to TRBJ2-7, with TRBD1 matching over 10 bases. Germline V gene data show CDR1 as SGHNT and CDR2 as YYREEE (reference sequence). After removal of 4 bases from V and 4 bases from J, the junction contained 5 bases not matched to a gene. The CDR3 is 14 residues long. Drawing the rest from reference TRBV5-4 and TRBJ2-7, the complete variable domain is ETGVTQSPTHLIKTRGQQVTLRCSSQSGHNTVSWYQQALGQGPQFIFQYYREEENGRGNFPPRFSGLQFPNYSSELNVNALELDDSALYLCASSRGQGRYEQYFGPGTRLTVT.

This chain connects TRBV5-1 to TRBJ1-1, with D uncertain. Germline V gives CDR1 SGHRS, CDR2 YFSETQ. The CDR3 has 13 amino acids. Trimming removed 1 base from V and 6 bases from J, with 10 bases in between. Here the CDR3 DNA reads TGCGCCAGCAGCTTGAGGGAGGGCGCTGAAGCTTTCTTT. It is translated as CASSLREGAEAFF.

This clone occurred a few times. V is TRBV5-4 and J is TRBJ2-7; 7 bases match TRBD2. The V gene end was trimmed by 0 bases and the J gene end by 2 bases; junction bases not matched to a gene: 2. Looked up from germline, CDR1 is SGHNT and CDR2 is YYREEE (reference sequence). This CDR3 contains 14 residues. CDR3 coding DNA: TGTGCCAGCAGCTTGGCGGGAGGTACCTACGAGCAGTACTTC. Translation gives CASSLAGGTYEQYF.

This clone showed up just a few times. This chain links TRBV6-6 with TRBJ1-2, with TRBD1 identical over 9 bases. The CDR3 sequence is 15 residues long. The germline V gene has CDR1 MNHNY and CDR2 SVGAGI (reference sequence). Unmatched junction bases numbered 8, after V lost 5 bases and J lost 4 bases. In DNA, the CDR3 is TGTGCCAGCAGTAAGATACAGGGGGCTACCTATGGCTACACCTTC. Its protein product is CASSKIQGATYGYTF.

The table lists this clone with a few counts. The V gene is TRBV30, the J gene TRBJ1-2; D gene ambiguous. Germline V gene lookup returns CDR1 GTSNPN and CDR2 SVGIG (reference sequence). The V end lost 4 bases, the J end lost 1 base, and 13 bases lay between the germline ends. The CDR3 is 14 residues long. CDR3 bases: TGTGCCTGGAATCCGACACGGATTAACTATGGCTACACCTTC. Protein: CAWNPTRINYGYTF.

The rearrangement uses TRBV5-1 and TRBJ1-3; D gene uncertain. Trimming removed 2 bases from V and 2 bases from J, with 8 bases in between. From germline, CDR1 is SGHRS and CDR2 YFSETQ. This CDR3 has 14 amino acids. The CDR3 bases are TGCGCCAGCAGCTTAGAGGTGACTGGAAACACCATATATTTT. Amino acid sequence: CASSLEVTGNTIYF.

This chain connects TRBV30 to TRBJ1-5; the match to TRBD1 covers 7 bases. The trim removed 0 bases at V and 4 bases at J, leaving 3 bases unmatched. The CDR3 has 14 amino acids. Germline CDR1 is GTSNPN and CDR2 is SVGIG (reference sequence). CDR3: CAWSVGDRNQPQHF. In DNA form, the CDR3 reads TGTGCCTGGAGTGTAGGGGACAGAAATCAGCCCCAGCATTTT. The full variable domain, its missing parts supplied by reference TRBV30 and TRBJ1-5, is SQTIHQWPATLVQPVGSPLSLECTVEGTSNPNLYWYRQAAGRGLQLLFYSVGIGQISSEVPQNLSASRPQDRQFILSSKKLLLSDSGFYLCAWSVGDRNQPQHFGDGTRLSIL.

This clone was picked up a small number of times. The chain has TRBV9 and TRBJ2-1, with a weak D call TRBD2 (5 bases). V was clipped by 3 bases and J by 3 bases, with 7 bases between them. The germline V gene encodes CDR1 SGDLS and CDR2 YYNGEE. The CDR3 is 13 residues long. CDR3 in amino acids: CASSAGNYNEQFF. CDR3 bases: TGTGCCAGCAGCGCCGGGAACTACAATGAGCAGTTCTTC.

This clone appeared many times. The CDR3 region has the DNA TGCAGCGTTAGACAGCGCACCGGGGAGCTGTTTTTT. It encodes CSVRQRTGELFF. The chain couples TRBV29-1 to TRBJ2-2; D is possibly TRBD1 (5 bases). V lost 5 bases and J lost 4, with 8 bases in between. This CDR3 contains 12 residues. CDR1 and CDR2 from the germline V gene are SQVTM and ANQGSEA.

This clone was seen a handful of times. This chain connects TRBV4-1 to TRBJ1-4; 7 bases are a match to TRBD1. The CDR3 is 15 residues long. V gave up 0 bases and J gave up 8 bases; unmatched junction bases: 6. CDR1 is MGHRA, CDR2 YSYEKL, per germline. In nucleotides, the CDR3 is TGCGCCAGCAGCCAAGATGCAGGGGGTGAGGAAAAACTGTTTTTT. This encodes CASSQDAGGEEKLFF.

This clone came up a few times. The chain recombines TRBV29-1 with TRBJ1-2; 12 bases are a match to TRBD1. With V trimmed by 2 bases and J by 5 bases, 3 bases remained unmatched. CDR3 size: 14 residues. Germline V CDR1 and CDR2: SQVTM, ANQGSEA. DNA of the CDR3: TGCAGCGTTGAAATGGGACAGGGGGCTTATGGCTACACCTTC. It encodes CSVEMGQGAYGYTF.

This rearrangement joins TRBV6-6 to TRBJ2-1, with 11 bases identical to TRBD2. Germline CDR1 and CDR2: MNHNY and SVGAGI (reference sequence). CDR3 length: 15 amino acids. V lost 5 bases and J lost 6; bases outside the gene matches: 6. CDR3 DNA sequence: TGTGCCAGCAGTCAGGGACTAGCGGCCTTCAATGAGCAGTTCTTC. This sequence encodes CASSQGLAAFNEQFF.

The V and J genes are TRBV5-4 and TRBJ2-5; weak D call: TRBD1 (5 bases). Germline V lookup: CDR1 SGHNT, CDR2 YYREEE (reference sequence). V dropped 0 bases and J dropped 0 bases, with 6 bases sitting between them. This CDR3 has 14 residues. The CDR3 DNA is TGTGCCAGCAGCTTGGGACAGTACCAAGAGACCCAGTACTTC. This gives the protein CASSLGQYQETQYF.

The table lists this clone with a few counts. V and J are TRBV30 and TRBJ2-7, with D tentatively TRBD1 (5 bases). The germline V and J ends were trimmed by 0 bases and 6 bases, with 15 bases remaining between them. The germline V gene encodes CDR1 GTSNPN and CDR2 SVGIG (reference sequence). The CDR3 has 14 residues. CDR3 protein: CAWSVLPGNSEQYF. The CDR3 DNA follows: TGTGCCTGGAGTGTACTCCCAGGGAACTCCGAGCAGTACTTC.

There are many counts of this clone. This chain links TRBV9 with TRBJ2-5; D is perhaps TRBD2 (5 bases). The CDR3 has 14 residues. The germline CDR1 and CDR2 sequences are SGDLS and YYNGEE. V was clipped by 2 bases and J by 2 bases, with 10 bases between them. The CDR3 region is CASSVSGIQETQYF. In DNA form, the CDR3 reads TGTGCCAGCAGCGTGTCGGGGATACAAGAGACCCAGTACTTC. Looking up the rest from reference TRBV9 and TRBJ2-5 gives the full variable domain: DSGVTQTPKHLITATGQRVTLRCSPRSGDLSVYWYQQSLDQGLQFLIQYYNGEERAKGNILERFSAQQFPDLHSELNLSSLELGDSALYFCASSVSGIQETQYFGPGTRLLVL.

This clone occurred a few times. The chain uses TRBV5-1 and TRBJ1-1, with a weak D call TRBD1 (5 bases). Germline loops: CDR1 SGHRS, CDR2 YFSETQ. The CDR3 consists of 15 residues. V lost 0 bases and J 4 bases, leaving 13 bases between the germline ends. The chain's CDR3 is CASSLEWGRGTEAFF. CDR3 coding DNA: TGCGCCAGCAGCTTGGAATGGGGGAGGGGCACTGAAGCTTTCTTT.

The chain is built from TRBV7-9 and TRBJ1-6; D uncertain. V was pared by 0 bases and J by 11 bases, with 17 bases between. The V gene's germline CDR1 is SEHNR and CDR2 FQNEAQ (reference sequence). This CDR3 region has 16 residues. DNA for the CDR3: TGTGCCAGCAGCTTAGCACCCGGGTCGAACTCTGCACCCCTCCACTTT. It translates to CASSLAPGSNSAPLHF. The whole variable domain, remainder taken from reference TRBV7-9 and TRBJ1-6, is DTGVSQNPRHKITKRGQNVTFRCDPISEHNRLYWYRQTLGQGPEFLTYFQNEAQLEKSRLLSDRFSAERPKGSFSTLEIQRTEQGDSAMYLCASSLAPGSNSAPLHFGNGTRLTVT.

This clone was counted between two and nine times. Within the sample, other DNA sequences also encode this same CDR3. The V and J genes are TRBV7-9 and TRBJ1-1, with no clear D. V was shortened by 2 bases and J by 1 base, with 8 bases between the two germline ends. Germline loops: CDR1 SEHNR, CDR2 FQNEAQ (reference sequence). CDR3 length: 14 residues. CDR3 in amino acids: CASSLYSGNTEAFF. Written as DNA, the CDR3 is TGTGCCAGCAGCTTATATAGCGGGAACACTGAAGCTTTCTTT.

This clone has just a few counts. This chain links TRBV6-1 with TRBJ1-5; the D gene is possibly TRBD1 (5 bases). CDR3 size: 15 residues. Trimming removed 6 bases from V and 4 bases from J, with 16 bases in between. Germline V gene sequence: CDR1 MNHNS, CDR2 SASEGT. This CDR3 reads CASSRQPARNQPQHF. In DNA form, the CDR3 reads TGTGCCAGCAGCAGACAGCCGGCGAGGAATCAGCCCCAGCATTTT.

This chain links TRBV5-4 with TRBJ2-5; D not certain. This CDR3 has 13 residues. The ends were cut back, 0 bases at V and 5 bases at J, with 8 bases in the middle. CDR1 and CDR2 (germline): SGHNT, YYREEE (reference sequence). CDR3 sequence reads: CASSLGLVETQYF. The CDR3 DNA is TGTGCCAGCAGCTTGGGGCTAGTGGAGACCCAGTACTTC. The variable domain in full, with the rest retrieved from reference TRBV5-4 and TRBJ2-5, is ETGVTQSPTHLIKTRGQQVTLRCSSQSGHNTVSWYQQALGQGPQFIFQYYREEENGRGNFPPRFSGLQFPNYSSELNVNALELDDSALYLCASSLGLVETQYFGPGTRLLVL.

This clone was recorded a few times. This chain connects TRBV2 to TRBJ1-1, with a weak D call TRBD1 (5 bases). The germline V gene encodes CDR1 SNHLY and CDR2 FYNNEI. V gave up 3 bases and J gave up 6 bases, with 11 bases separating them. The CDR3 is made up of 13 amino acids. Here the CDR3 reads CASSDRAPPEAFF. CDR3 in DNA: TGTGCCAGCAGTGACAGGGCCCCCCCTGAAGCTTTCTTT.

There are a few counts of this clone. The chain uses TRBV7-8 and TRBJ2-7, with a possible D match to TRBD2 (5 bases). Trimming took off 6 bases at V and 3 bases at J, with 18 bases between the two ends. Germline V gene data show CDR1 as SGHVS and CDR2 as FQNEAQ. The CDR3 consists of 15 residues. CDR3 sequence reads: CASRGGRANYYEQYF. The CDR3 DNA reads TGTGCCAGCAGGGGCGGGCGGGCCAACTACTACGAGCAGTACTTC.

This rearrangement joins TRBV4-1 to TRBJ1-2; 8 bases agree with TRBD1. The V and J ends lost 0 bases and 5 bases, in that order; junction bases with no gene match: 5. The CDR3 covers 15 residues. Per germline, CDR1 MGHRA and CDR2 YSYEKL. CDR3: CASSQEGRQGYGYTF. The CDR3 nucleotides read TGCGCCAGCAGCCAAGAAGGAAGACAGGGGTATGGCTACACCTTC.

J is TRBJ2-1 and V is TRBV28; D remains ambiguous. The V gene lost 2 bases and the J gene lost 8 bases, with 19 bases spanning the gap. Germline V CDR1 and CDR2: MDHEN, SYDVKM. The CDR3 runs to 16 residues. The CDR3 DNA reads TGTGCCAGCAGTTTACCCCGGAGCATGAGCCGCCATGAGCAGTTCTTC. Amino acid sequence: CASSLPRSMSRHEQFF.

Regarding this clone: Distinct nucleotide sequences in the sample also encode this CDR3. This chain joins TRBV7-9 and TRBJ1-5; the match to TRBD1 covers 9 bases. This CDR3 spans 16 amino acids. Germline trimming cut 5 bases from V and 3 bases from J; bases unmatched to any gene: 8. CDR1 is SEHNR, CDR2 FQNEAQ, per germline (reference sequence). The CDR3 sequence is CASSEGTGLLNQPQHF. The CDR3 DNA reads as TGTGCCAGCAGCGAAGGGACAGGGCTACTCAATCAGCCCCAGCATTTT.

This clone was found a few times. V is TRBV30 and J is TRBJ2-5; 8 bases map to TRBD1. J was trimmed by 3 bases and V by 1 base; bases with no gene match: 7. Per the germline V gene, CDR1 is GTSNPN and CDR2 is SVGIG (reference sequence). The CDR3 runs to 15 residues. In nucleotides, the CDR3 is TGTGCCTGGAGTGCGGCCAGGGGGCGAGAAGAGACCCAGTACTTC. Protein: CAWSAARGREETQYF.

This clone was picked up a small number of times. The chain links TRBV5-4 to TRBJ2-3, with 12 bases lining up with TRBD2. Germline V gene lookup returns CDR1 SGHNT and CDR2 YYREEE (reference sequence). The CDR3 consists of 15 residues. The ends lost 4 bases at V and 4 bases at J; junction bases unmatched: 4. CDR3: CASSLGTSGPDTQYF. CDR3 sequence (DNA): TGTGCCAGCAGCCTTGGGACTAGCGGGCCAGATACGCAGTATTTT.

This chain joins TRBV11-2 and TRBJ2-5; a possible D gene is TRBD1 (6 bases). The CDR3 has 13 residues. The germline gives CDR1 SGHAT, CDR2 FQNNGV. V dropped 1 base and J dropped 8 bases, with 11 bases sitting between them. The CDR3 sequence is CASSLALQGTQYF. CDR3 coding DNA: TGTGCCAGCAGCTTAGCATTACAGGGAACCCAGTACTTC.

V is TRBV15 and J is TRBJ2-5; possible D gene TRBD1, 5 bases. The germline V and J ends were trimmed by 2 bases and 1 base, with 11 bases remaining between them. The CDR3 spans 15 residues. Germline V gives CDR1 LNHNV, CDR2 YYDKDF (reference sequence). The CDR3 loop is CATSRPIDSQETQYF. The CDR3, as DNA: TGTGCCACCAGCAGACCGATCGACAGCCAAGAGACCCAGTACTTC. Drawing the rest from reference TRBV15 and TRBJ2-5, the complete variable domain is DAMVIQNPRYQVTQFGKPVTLSCSQTLNHNVMYWYQQKSSQAPKLLFHYYDKDFNNEADTPDNFQSRRPNTSFCFLDIRSPGLGDTAMYLCATSRPIDSQETQYFGPGTRLLVL.